These T cell receptor beta chains were read from a single sample in a study of CD8+CD57+ T cells in acquired aplastic anemia. MiXCR, run by TCRdb on the reads, gives a single entry per CDR3 protein. The sample consists of more than 150,000 distinct CDR3 sequences, less than 50% of them appearing once. Sample: sorted CD4+, CD8+, or CD8+CD57+ T cells (not recorded which) from PBMCs. The receptors come from a human donor with aplastic anemia. CDR3s include the opening cysteine and the closing phenylalanine or tryptophan. The order of the fields is J gene, clone size, V gene, D gene, CDR3 length, CDR3 DNA, CDR3 protein. D genes are given only for firm matches. Expanded clones get a size class; other rows say once, few or many, or leave the size out.

j_call: TRBJ1-2
clone_size: many
v_call: TRBV20-1
d_call: NA
cdr3_length: 12
cdr3_nt: TGCAGTGCTAGAGACAGGGCTTATGGCTACACCTTC
cdr3_aa: CSARDRAYGYTF

j_call: TRBJ2-1
clone_size: many
v_call: TRBV2
d_call: TRBD1
cdr3_length: 14
cdr3_nt: TGTGCCAGCATACGCCAGGGGGCGTACAATGAGCAGTTCTTC
cdr3_aa: CASIRQGAYNEQFF

j_call: TRBJ2-1
clone_size: NA
v_call: TRBV29-1
d_call: NA
cdr3_length: 12
cdr3_nt: TGCAGCGTTGAGGACACCTACAATGAGCAGTTCTTC
cdr3_aa: CSVEDTYNEQFF

j_call: TRBJ1-2
clone_size: NA
v_call: TRBV10-3
d_call: NA
cdr3_length: 13
cdr3_nt: TGTGCCATCAGTGATGCGACAGTCTATGGCTACACCTTC
cdr3_aa: CAISDATVYGYTF

j_call: TRBJ2-7
clone_size: NA
v_call: TRBV10-3
d_call: NA
cdr3_length: 12
cdr3_nt: TGTGCCACCAGTGGGGGGAACTACGAGCAGTACTTC
cdr3_aa: CATSGGNYEQYF

j_call: TRBJ1-3
clone_size: many
v_call: TRBV10-3
d_call: TRBD1
cdr3_length: 15
cdr3_nt: TGTGCCACCAACCAACAGGGGGCGTCGGGAAACACCATATATTTT
cdr3_aa: CATNQQGASGNTIYF

j_call: TRBJ1-1
clone_size: many
v_call: TRBV5-1
d_call: NA
cdr3_length: 15
cdr3_nt: TGCGCCAGCAGCCCCCGGGGGACATCGAACACTGAAGCTTTCTTT
cdr3_aa: CASSPRGTSNTEAFF

j_call: TRBJ2-7
clone_size: NA
v_call: TRBV29-1
d_call: TRBD1
cdr3_length: 11
cdr3_nt: TGCAGCGGACAGGGGGCGGACGAGCAGTACTTC
cdr3_aa: CSGQGADEQYF

j_call: TRBJ1-5
clone_size: NA
v_call: TRBV29-1
d_call: TRBD1
cdr3_length: 17
cdr3_nt: TGCAGCGTTTCCCTCGGACAGGGGGTGTTCAGCAATCAGCCCCAGCATTTT
cdr3_aa: CSVSLGQGVFSNQPQHF

j_call: TRBJ2-3
clone_size: many
v_call: TRBV19
d_call: TRBD2
cdr3_length: 18
cdr3_nt: TGTGCCAGTAGTATGACTAGCGGGGGCTCCCCCGGGACAGATACGCAGTATTTT
cdr3_aa: CASSMTSGGSPGTDTQYF

j_call: TRBJ1-1
clone_size: NA
v_call: TRBV11-1
d_call: NA
cdr3_length: 16
cdr3_nt: TGTGCCAGCAGCGCAAGTCGTACGACAGGGAACACTGAAGCTTTCTTT
cdr3_aa: CASSASRTTGNTEAFF

j_call: TRBJ2-1
clone_size: NA
v_call: TRBV20-1
d_call: TRBD1
cdr3_length: 15
cdr3_nt: TGCAGTGCTAGAGTCGTTACCGGGACAGGAAATGAGCAGTTCTTC
cdr3_aa: CSARVVTGTGNEQFF

j_call: TRBJ2-5
clone_size: many
v_call: TRBV6-2/TRBV6-3
d_call: NA
cdr3_length: 11
cdr3_nt: TGTGCCAGTAGGGTTTGGGAGACCCAGTACTTC
cdr3_aa: CASRVWETQYF

j_call: TRBJ1-5
clone_size: few
v_call: TRBV10-3
d_call: NA
cdr3_length: 14
cdr3_nt: TGTGCCATCAGTGGATCACAGTGGAATCAGCCCCAGCATTTT
cdr3_aa: CAISGSQWNQPQHF

j_call: TRBJ2-3
clone_size: few
v_call: TRBV7-9
d_call: NA
cdr3_length: 11
cdr3_nt: TGTGCCAGCAGCTCCGTAGATACGCAGTATTTT
cdr3_aa: CASSSVDTQYF

j_call: TRBJ2-5
clone_size: few
v_call: TRBV29-1
d_call: NA
cdr3_length: 12
cdr3_nt: TGCAGCGTTGATGGTGTCCAAGAGACCCAGTACTTC
cdr3_aa: CSVDGVQETQYF

j_call: TRBJ2-2
clone_size: many
v_call: TRBV2
d_call: TRBD1
cdr3_length: 14
cdr3_nt: TGTGCCAGCAGTGACAGGGGGCGCCCCGGGGAGCTGTTTTTT
cdr3_aa: CASSDRGRPGELFF

j_call: TRBJ2-1
clone_size: NA
v_call: TRBV10-3
d_call: NA
cdr3_length: 13
cdr3_nt: TGTGCCATCAGCCGGGACACATACAATGAGCAGTTCTTC
cdr3_aa: CAISRDTYNEQFF

j_call: TRBJ1-2
clone_size: NA
v_call: TRBV15
d_call: NA
cdr3_length: 15
cdr3_nt: TGTGCCACCAGCAGAGATCTCCCCAGCCCCTCTGGCTACACCTTC
cdr3_aa: CATSRDLPSPSGYTF

j_call: TRBJ1-6
clone_size: many
v_call: TRBV7-2
d_call: TRBD1
cdr3_length: 15
cdr3_nt: TGTGCCAGCAGCTTAGCAGGACAGGGTAATTCACCCCTCCACTTT
cdr3_aa: CASSLAGQGNSPLHF

j_call: TRBJ2-3
clone_size: NA
v_call: TRBV18
d_call: NA
cdr3_length: 14
cdr3_nt: TGTGCCAGCTCACGAGGACAGAGGCCAGATACGCAGTATTTT
cdr3_aa: CASSRGQRPDTQYF

j_call: TRBJ2-1
clone_size: many
v_call: TRBV20-1
d_call: NA
cdr3_length: 12
cdr3_nt: TGCAGTGCTAGGCGTCAAGACGATGAGCAGTTCTTC
cdr3_aa: CSARRQDDEQFF

j_call: TRBJ1-1
clone_size: NA
v_call: TRBV7-9
d_call: NA
cdr3_length: 14
cdr3_nt: TGTGCCAGCATCTTAGGACAGCAAAACACTGAAGCCTTCTTT
cdr3_aa: CASILGQQNTEAFF

j_call: TRBJ2-2
clone_size: NA
v_call: TRBV20-1
d_call: NA
cdr3_length: 13
cdr3_nt: TGCAGTATAGGAGGGAGGAACACCGGGGAGCTGTTTTTT
cdr3_aa: CSIGGRNTGELFF

j_call: TRBJ2-7
clone_size: NA
v_call: TRBV19
d_call: TRBD2
cdr3_length: 14
cdr3_nt: TGTGCCAGTAGTCCCAGCGGGGAGGGCTACGAGCAGTACTTC
cdr3_aa: CASSPSGEGYEQYF

j_call: TRBJ2-5
clone_size: NA
v_call: TRBV29-1
d_call: NA
cdr3_length: 13
cdr3_nt: TGCAGCGTGACAGACGGGGTCGATGAGACCCAGTACTTC
cdr3_aa: CSVTDGVDETQYF

j_call: TRBJ1-5
clone_size: few
v_call: TRBV20-1
d_call: TRBD1
cdr3_length: 13
cdr3_nt: TGCAGTGTAAGCCAGGGGGTTGGTCAGCCCCAGCATTTT
cdr3_aa: CSVSQGVGQPQHF

j_call: TRBJ2-1
clone_size: NA
v_call: TRBV7-2
d_call: TRBD1
cdr3_length: 13
cdr3_nt: TGTGCCAGCGGCGGACAGGGTAGGGATGAGCAGTTCTTC
cdr3_aa: CASGGQGRDEQFF